The 5 T cell receptor beta chains below come from one sample, sequenced in a study of T cells after yellow fever vaccination. TCRdb reprocessed the 5' RACE reads via MiXCR and lists one record per CDR3 protein. The top ten hold over 12% of the sample, which has almost 600,000 distinct CDR3 sequences, roughly 13% seen once. The starting material was PBMCs, obtained on the day of the yellow fever booster vaccination. The receptors come from a man younger than 40 who received the YFV17D yellow fever vaccine.

This clonotype was observed a few times. At one end the junction does not follow the germline gene, possibly because of a read error. CDR3 loop: CASSRQGRGETQYF. CDR3 DNA: TGTGCTAGCAGCCGACAGGGGAGGGGGGAGACCCAGTACTTC. This sequence joins TRBV7-7 and TRBJ2-5; D perhaps matches TRBD1 (8 bases). Germline V gene lookup returns CDR1 SSHAT and CDR2 FNYEAQ (reference sequence). This CDR3 is 14 amino acids long.

This clonotype was counted a few times. The chain couples TRBV28 to TRBJ2-5; TRBD2 matches at 7 bases. J lost 5 bases, V lost 5 bases, and 11 bases had no gene match. The germline V gene has CDR1 MDHEN and CDR2 SYDVKM. The CDR3 runs to 15 residues. CDR3 DNA: TGTGCCAGCAGTCCCTCCGCGGGAGTCGGGGAGACCCAGTACTTC. Translating gives CASSPSAGVGETQYF. The entire variable domain, with the rest obtained from reference TRBV28 and TRBJ2-5, is as follows: DVKVTQSSRYLVKRTGEKVFLECVQDMDHENMFWYRQDPGLGLRLIYFSYDVKMKEKGDIPEGYSVSREKKERFSLILESASTNQTSMYLCASSPSAGVGETQYFGPGTRLLVL.

In DNA form, the CDR3 reads TGTGCCAGCAGTTACCCCGTGGGGGAGCGGAACTCCTACGAGCAGTACTTC. Its protein product is CASSYPVGERNSYEQYF. The chain is built from TRBV6-5 and TRBJ2-7; D possibly matches TRBD1 or TRBD2 (5 bases each). The CDR3 has 17 amino acids. CDR1 is MNHEY and CDR2 is SVGAGI in the germline V gene. The germline V and J ends were trimmed by 2 bases and 0 bases, with 17 bases remaining between them.

In this sample, this clonotype turned up a few times. The chain employs TRBV6-2 or TRBV6-3 and TRBJ2-2; 9 positions match TRBD2. The germline V gene encodes CDR1 MNHEY and CDR2 SVGEGT. V trimming: 6 bases; J trimming: 7 bases; junction bases outside the gene matches: 6. This CDR3 comprises 14 residues. The DNA of the CDR3 is TGTGCCAGCAGAAGTAGCGGGAGTAGCGGGGAGCTGTTTTTT. This translates into CASRSSGSSGELFF.

V gene TRBV7-6 combines with J gene TRBJ2-1, with 7 bases that match TRBD1. With V trimmed by 1 base and J by 7 bases, 4 bases remained unmatched. The CDR3 extends over 14 amino acids. Germline CDR1 SGHVS, CDR2 FNYEAQ. Written as DNA, the CDR3 is TGTGCCAGCAGCTTAGACGAGGGGGCGAATGAGCAGTTCTTC. Translating gives CASSLDEGANEQFF.